This T cell receptor (beta chain) was obtained from a study of blood T cell repertoires in COVID-19. Turning to the study itself: T cells, B-cell-depleted T cells, or PBMCs supplied cDNA or gDNA.

Clones were read by immunoSEQ multiplex PCR, and TCRdb kept only the in-frame ones, dropping some. The table includes some 97,000 clones, roughly 90% detected once. The TCR comes from a man aged 60 to 69 with acute or convalescent COVID-19. The sample taken for sequencing was peripheral blood.

In DNA, the CDR3 is TGTGCCATCAGGACAGGGGGAACCGGGGAGCTGTTTTTT. Its translation: CAIRTGGTGELFF. The chain uses TRBV10-3 and TRBJ2-2; 9 positions match TRBD1. After removal of 6 bases from V and 5 bases from J, the junction contained 1 base not matched to a gene. This CDR3 is built from 13 residues. From germline, CDR1 is ENHRY and CDR2 SYGVKD.